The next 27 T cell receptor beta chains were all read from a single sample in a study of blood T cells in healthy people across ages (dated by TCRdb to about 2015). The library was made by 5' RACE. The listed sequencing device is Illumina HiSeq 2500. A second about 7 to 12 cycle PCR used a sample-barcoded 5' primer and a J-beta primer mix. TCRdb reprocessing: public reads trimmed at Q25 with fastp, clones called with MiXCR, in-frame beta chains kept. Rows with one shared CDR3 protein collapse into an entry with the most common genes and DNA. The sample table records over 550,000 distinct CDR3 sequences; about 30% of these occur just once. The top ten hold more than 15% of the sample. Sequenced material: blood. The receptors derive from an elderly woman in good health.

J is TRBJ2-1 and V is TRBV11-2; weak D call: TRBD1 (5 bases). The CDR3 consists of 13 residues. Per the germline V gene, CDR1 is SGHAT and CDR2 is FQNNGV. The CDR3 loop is CTGSLGHYNEQFF. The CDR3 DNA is TGTACCGGCAGCTTAGGACATTACAATGAGCAGTTCTTC. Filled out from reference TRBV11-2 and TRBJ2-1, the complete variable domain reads EAGVAQSPRYKIIEKRQSVAFWCNPISGHATLYWYQQILGQGPKLLIQFQNNGVVDDSQLPKDRFSAERLKGVDSTLKIQPAKLEDSAVYLCTGSLGHYNEQFFGPGTRLTVL.

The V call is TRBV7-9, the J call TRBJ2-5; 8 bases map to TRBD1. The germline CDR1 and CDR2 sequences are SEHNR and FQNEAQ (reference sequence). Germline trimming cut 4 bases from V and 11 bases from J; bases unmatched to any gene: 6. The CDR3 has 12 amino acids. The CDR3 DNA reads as TGTGCCAGCAGCTCGGACAGGGACAGTCAGTACTTC. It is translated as CASSSDRDSQYF.

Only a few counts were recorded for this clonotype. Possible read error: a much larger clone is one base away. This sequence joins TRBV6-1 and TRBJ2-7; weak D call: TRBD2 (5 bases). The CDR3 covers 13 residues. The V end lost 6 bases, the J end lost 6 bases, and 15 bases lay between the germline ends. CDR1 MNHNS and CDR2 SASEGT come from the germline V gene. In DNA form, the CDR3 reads TGTGCCAGCAGGGAGGTAATGTCGCGCGAGCAGTACTTC. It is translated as CASREVMSREQYF.

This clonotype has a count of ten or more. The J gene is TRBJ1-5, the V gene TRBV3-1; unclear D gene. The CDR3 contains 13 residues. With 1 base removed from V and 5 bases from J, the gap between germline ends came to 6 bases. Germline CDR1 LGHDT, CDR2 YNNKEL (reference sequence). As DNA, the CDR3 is TGTGCCAGCAGCCAAGCAAGGGATCAGCCCCAGCATTTT. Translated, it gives CASSQARDQPQHF.

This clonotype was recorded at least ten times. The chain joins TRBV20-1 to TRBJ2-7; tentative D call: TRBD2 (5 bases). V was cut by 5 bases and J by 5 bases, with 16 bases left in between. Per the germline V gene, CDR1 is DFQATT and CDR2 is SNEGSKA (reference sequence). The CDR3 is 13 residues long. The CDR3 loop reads CSAPLGERDEQYF. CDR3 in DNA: TGCAGTGCTCCCCTCGGGGAGAGGGACGAGCAGTACTTC.

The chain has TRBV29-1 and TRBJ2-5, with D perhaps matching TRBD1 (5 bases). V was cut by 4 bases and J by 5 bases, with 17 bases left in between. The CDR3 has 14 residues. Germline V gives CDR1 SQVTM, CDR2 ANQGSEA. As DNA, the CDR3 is TGCAGCGTTGGATTCAGGGCACACGGGGAGACCCAGTACTTC. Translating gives CSVGFRAHGETQYF.

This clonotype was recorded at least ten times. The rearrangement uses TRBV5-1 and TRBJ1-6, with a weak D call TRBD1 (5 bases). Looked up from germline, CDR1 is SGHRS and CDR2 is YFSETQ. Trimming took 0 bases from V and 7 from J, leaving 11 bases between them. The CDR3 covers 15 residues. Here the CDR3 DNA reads TGCGCCAGCAGCTTGGATGGGGGAAGGAATTCACCCCTCCACTTT. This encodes CASSLDGGRNSPLHF.

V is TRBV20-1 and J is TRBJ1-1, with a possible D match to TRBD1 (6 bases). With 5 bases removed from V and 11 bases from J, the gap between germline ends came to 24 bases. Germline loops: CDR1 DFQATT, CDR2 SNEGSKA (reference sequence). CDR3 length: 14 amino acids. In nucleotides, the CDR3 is TGCAGTGCTCCGATATCTGGGGGCAGAAGGGGGGCTTTCTTT. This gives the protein CSAPISGGRRGAFF.

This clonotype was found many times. In nucleotides, the CDR3 is TGCAGTGCTAGTCCGGCTACGGGCCCCCAGTACTTC. Protein sequence: CSASPATGPQYF. The V and J genes are TRBV20-1 and TRBJ2-5, with D unclear. V lost 3 bases and J 9 bases, leaving 14 bases between the germline ends. CDR3 length: 12 residues. Germline assignment: CDR1 DFQATT and CDR2 SNEGSKA (reference sequence).

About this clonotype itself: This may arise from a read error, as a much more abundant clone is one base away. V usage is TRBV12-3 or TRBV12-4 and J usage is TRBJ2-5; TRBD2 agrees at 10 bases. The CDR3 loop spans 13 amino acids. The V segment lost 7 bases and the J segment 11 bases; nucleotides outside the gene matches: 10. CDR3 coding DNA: TGTGCCAGCACCGGGACTAGCGTCACTGAGCAGTACTTC. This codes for CASTGTSVTEQYF.

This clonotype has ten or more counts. CDR3 DNA: TGTGCCAGCAGCCAAGTACTAGAGTCCTACGAGCAGTACTTC. This sequence encodes CASSQVLESYEQYF. V and J are TRBV3-1 and TRBJ2-7, with D tentatively TRBD2 (5 bases). V was cut by 1 base and J by 1 base, with 8 bases left in between. This CDR3 comprises 14 residues. Germline V gene lookup returns CDR1 LGHDT and CDR2 YNNKEL (reference sequence).

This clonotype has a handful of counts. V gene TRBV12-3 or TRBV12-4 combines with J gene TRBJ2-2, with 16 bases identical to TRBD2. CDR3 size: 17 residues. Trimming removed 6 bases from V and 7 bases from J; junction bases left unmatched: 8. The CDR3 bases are TGTGCCAGCAGATGGGGACTAGCGGGGGGGCGTAACGGGGAGCTGTTTTTT. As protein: CASRWGLAGGRNGELFF.

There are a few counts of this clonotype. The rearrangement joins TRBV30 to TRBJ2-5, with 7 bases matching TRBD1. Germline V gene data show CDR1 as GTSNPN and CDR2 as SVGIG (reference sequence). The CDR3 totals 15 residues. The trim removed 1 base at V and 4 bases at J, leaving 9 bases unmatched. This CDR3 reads CAWSATGAAGETQYF. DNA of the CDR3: TGTGCCTGGAGTGCCACAGGGGCTGCGGGAGAGACCCAGTACTTC. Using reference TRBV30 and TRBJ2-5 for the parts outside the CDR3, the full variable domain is SQTIHQWPATLVQPVGSPLSLECTVEGTSNPNLYWYRQAAGRGLQLLFYSVGIGQISSEVPQNLSASRPQDRQFILSSKKLLLSDSGFYLCAWSATGAAGETQYFGPGTRLLVL.

CDR3 loop: CASSTRQGSHEQYF. The DNA for the CDR3 is TGTGCCAGCAGTACCCGACAGGGAAGCCACGAGCAGTACTTC. The chain is built from TRBV6-5 and TRBJ2-7, with TRBD1 identical over 7 bases. The junction had 9 bases not matched to a gene; V was cut back by 5 bases and J by 5 bases. Germline lookup yields CDR1 MNHEY and CDR2 SVGAGI. The CDR3 is made up of 14 amino acids.

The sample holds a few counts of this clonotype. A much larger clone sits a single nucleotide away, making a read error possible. Here the CDR3 reads CSGGQGNEQYF. CDR3 nucleotide sequence: TGCAGCGGCGGACAGGGCAATGAGCAGTACTTC. The gene calls are TRBV29-1 and TRBJ2-7; 8 bases map to TRBD1. Germline V gene lookup returns CDR1 SQVTM and CDR2 ANQGSEA. This CDR3 spans 11 amino acids. Trimming removed 7 bases from V and 7 bases from J; junction bases left unmatched: 6.

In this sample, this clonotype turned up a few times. The DNA of the CDR3 is TGTGCCAGCAGCTGGACAGGGAAGGATTCACCCCTCCACTTT. Translating gives CASSWTGKDSPLHF. The chain joins TRBV27 to TRBJ1-6, with 8 bases lining up with TRBD1. CDR3 length: 14 amino acids. Germline lookup yields CDR1 MNHEY and CDR2 SMNVEV (reference sequence). With V trimmed by 6 bases and J by 8 bases, 6 bases remained unmatched.

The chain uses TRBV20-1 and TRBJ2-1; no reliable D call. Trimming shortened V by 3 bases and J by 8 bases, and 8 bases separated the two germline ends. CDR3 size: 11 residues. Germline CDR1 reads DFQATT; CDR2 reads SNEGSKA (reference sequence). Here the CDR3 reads CSARPGYEQFF. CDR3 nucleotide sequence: TGCAGTGCTAGGCCTGGCTATGAGCAGTTCTTC.

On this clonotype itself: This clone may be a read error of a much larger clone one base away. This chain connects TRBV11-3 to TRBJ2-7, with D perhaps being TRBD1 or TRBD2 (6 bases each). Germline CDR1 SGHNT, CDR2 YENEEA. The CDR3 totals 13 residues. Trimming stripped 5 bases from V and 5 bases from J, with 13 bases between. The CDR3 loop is CASSPNGGHEQYF. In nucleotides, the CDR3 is TGTGCCAGCAGCCCCAACGGGGGCCACGAGCAGTACTTC.

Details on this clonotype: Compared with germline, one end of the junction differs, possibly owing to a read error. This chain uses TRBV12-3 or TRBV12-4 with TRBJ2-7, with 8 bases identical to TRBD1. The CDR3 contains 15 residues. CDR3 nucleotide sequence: TGTGCCAGCTCCTCCGCGGGGACAGGCTCCCACGAGCAGTACTTC. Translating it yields CASSSAGTGSHEQYF.

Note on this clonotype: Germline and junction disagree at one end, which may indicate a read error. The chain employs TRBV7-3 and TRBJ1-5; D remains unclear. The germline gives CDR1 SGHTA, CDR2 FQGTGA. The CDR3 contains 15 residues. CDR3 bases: TGTGCCGGCAGGTTCTCGGGGAATAGCAATCAGCCCCAGCATTTT. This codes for CAGRFSGNSNQPQHF.

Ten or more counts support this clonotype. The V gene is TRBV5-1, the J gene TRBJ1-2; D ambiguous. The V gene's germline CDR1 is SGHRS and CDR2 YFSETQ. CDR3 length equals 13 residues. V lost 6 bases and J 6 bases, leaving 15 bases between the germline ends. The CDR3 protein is CASNIGVGDGYTF. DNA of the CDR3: TGCGCCAGCAATATCGGGGTCGGCGATGGCTACACCTTC.

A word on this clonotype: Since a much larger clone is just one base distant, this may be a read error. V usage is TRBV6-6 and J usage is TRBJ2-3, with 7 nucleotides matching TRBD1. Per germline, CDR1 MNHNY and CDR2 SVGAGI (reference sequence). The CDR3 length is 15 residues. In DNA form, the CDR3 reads TGTGCCAGCAGCCGGACAGGAGATAGCATAGATACGCAGTATTTT. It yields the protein CASSRTGDSIDTQYF.

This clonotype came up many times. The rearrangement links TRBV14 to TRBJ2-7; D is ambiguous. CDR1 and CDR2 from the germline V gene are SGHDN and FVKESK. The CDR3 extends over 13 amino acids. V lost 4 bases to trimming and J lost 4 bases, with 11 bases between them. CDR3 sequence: CASSRVDDYEQYF. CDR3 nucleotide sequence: TGTGCCAGCAGCCGGGTCGACGATTACGAGCAGTACTTC.

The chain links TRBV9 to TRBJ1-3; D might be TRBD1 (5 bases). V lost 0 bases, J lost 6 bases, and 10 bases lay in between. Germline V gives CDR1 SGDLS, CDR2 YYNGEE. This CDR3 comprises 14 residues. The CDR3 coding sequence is TGTGCCAGCAGCGTAGGCCAGGGCCCAAACACCATATATTTT. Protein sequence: CASSVGQGPNTIYF.

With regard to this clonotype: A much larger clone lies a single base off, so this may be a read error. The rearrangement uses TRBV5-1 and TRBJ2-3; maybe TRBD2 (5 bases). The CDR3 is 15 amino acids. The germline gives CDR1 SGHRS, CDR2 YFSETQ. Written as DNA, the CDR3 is TGCGCCAGCAGCTTGAATATCCGGGGTACAGATACGCGGTATTTT. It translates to CASSLNIRGTDTRYF.

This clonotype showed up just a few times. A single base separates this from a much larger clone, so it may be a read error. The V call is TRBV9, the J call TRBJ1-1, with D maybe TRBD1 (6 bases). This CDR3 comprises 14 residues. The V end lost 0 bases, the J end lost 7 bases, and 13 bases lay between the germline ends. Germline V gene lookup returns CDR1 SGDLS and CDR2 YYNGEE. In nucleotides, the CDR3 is TGTGCCAGCAGCGTAGTGCCAGGAGGGGGTGAAGCTTTCTTT. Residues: CASSVVPGGGEAFF.

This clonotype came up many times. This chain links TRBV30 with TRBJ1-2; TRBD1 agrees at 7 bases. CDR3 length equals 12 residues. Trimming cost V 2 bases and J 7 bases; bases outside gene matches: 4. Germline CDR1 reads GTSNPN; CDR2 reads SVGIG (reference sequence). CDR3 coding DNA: TGTGCCTGGAGTAGGGGGCGAGGTGGCTACACCTTC. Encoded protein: CAWSRGRGGYTF.